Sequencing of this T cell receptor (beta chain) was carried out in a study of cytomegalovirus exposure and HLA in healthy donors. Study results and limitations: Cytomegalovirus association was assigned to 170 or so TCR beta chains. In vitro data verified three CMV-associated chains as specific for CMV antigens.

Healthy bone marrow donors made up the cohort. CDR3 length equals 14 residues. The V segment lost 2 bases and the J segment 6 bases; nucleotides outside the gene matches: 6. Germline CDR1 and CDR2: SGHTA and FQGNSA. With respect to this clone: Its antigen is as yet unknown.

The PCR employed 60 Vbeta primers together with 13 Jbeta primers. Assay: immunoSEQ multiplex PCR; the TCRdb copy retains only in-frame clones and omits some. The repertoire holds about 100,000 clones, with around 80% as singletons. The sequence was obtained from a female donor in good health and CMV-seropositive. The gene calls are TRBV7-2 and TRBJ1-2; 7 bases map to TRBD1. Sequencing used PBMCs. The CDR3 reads CASSLYWDSDGYTF. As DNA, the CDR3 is TGTGCCAGCAGCTTATACTGGGACAGCGATGGCTACACCTTC.